The source of this TCR beta chain is a study of cytomegalovirus exposure and HLA in healthy donors. Donors were nominally healthy when sampled, though unrecorded immune exposures were likely. Concerning this clone: Its antigen is undetermined.

Both 60 Vbeta primers and 13 Jbeta primers went into the PCR. The assay was immunoSEQ multiplex PCR, and TCRdb's table has in-frame clones only and misses some. Among roughly 120,000 clones listed, approximately 61% were seen once. The CDR3 length is 15 residues. V lost 4 bases, J lost 5 bases, and 15 bases lay in between. CDR1 and CDR2 (germline): MNHNS, SASEGT. Study-wide results and caveats: TCR beta V- and J-gene trimming was later associated with a missense DCLRE1C variant.

The chain employs TRBV6-1 and TRBJ1-5; D is uncertain. The specimen was PBMCs. The source of this sequence is a man aged 25-45 years in good health and CMV-seropositive. Here the CDR3 DNA reads TGTGCCAGCAGTGGTTCCGCCGGTGTCGATCAGCCCCAGCATTTT. It yields the protein CASSGSAGVDQPQHF.